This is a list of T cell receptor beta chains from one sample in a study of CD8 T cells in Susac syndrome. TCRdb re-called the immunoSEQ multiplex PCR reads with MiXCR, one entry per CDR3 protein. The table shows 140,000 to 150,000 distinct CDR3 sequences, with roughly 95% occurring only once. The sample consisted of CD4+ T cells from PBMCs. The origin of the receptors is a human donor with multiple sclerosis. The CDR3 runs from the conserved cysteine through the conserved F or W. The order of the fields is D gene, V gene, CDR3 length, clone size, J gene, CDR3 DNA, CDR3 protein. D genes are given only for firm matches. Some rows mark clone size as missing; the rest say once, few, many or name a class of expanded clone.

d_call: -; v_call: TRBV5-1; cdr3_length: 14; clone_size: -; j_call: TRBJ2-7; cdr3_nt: TGCGCCAGCAGCTTTGGACAGCCGCCCTACGAGCAGTACTTC; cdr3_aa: CASSFGQPPYEQYF
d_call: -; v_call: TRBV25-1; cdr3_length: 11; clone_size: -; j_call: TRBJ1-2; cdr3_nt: TGTGCCAGCAGTGGAGGGGCTGGCTACACCTTC; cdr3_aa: CASSGGAGYTF
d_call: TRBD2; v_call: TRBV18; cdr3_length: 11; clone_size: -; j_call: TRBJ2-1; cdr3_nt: TGTGCCAGCTCACCGGGGGGGGAGCAGTTCTTC; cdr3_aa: CASSPGGEQFF
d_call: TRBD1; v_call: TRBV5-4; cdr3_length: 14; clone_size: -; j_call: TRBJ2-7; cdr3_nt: TGTGCCAGCAGCCCGGCAAACAGGGGGAACGAGCAGTACTTC; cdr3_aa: CASSPANRGNEQYF
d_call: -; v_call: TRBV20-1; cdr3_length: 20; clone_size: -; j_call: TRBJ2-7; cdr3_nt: TGCAGTGCTAGAGACACCAACCGGGTGGTTGGAGCGAGGCTTTCCTACGAGCAGTACTTC; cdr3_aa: CSARDTNRVVGARLSYEQYF
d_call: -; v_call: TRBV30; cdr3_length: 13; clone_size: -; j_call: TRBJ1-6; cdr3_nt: TGTGCCTGGAGATTCCCGATTAATTCACCCCTCCACTTT; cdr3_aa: CAWRFPINSPLHF
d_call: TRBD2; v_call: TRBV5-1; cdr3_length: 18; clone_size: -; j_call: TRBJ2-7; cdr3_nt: TGCGCCAGCAGCTTGCGGGGACTAGCGGGAGGGCCATCGGACGAGCAGTACTTC; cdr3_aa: CASSLRGLAGGPSDEQYF
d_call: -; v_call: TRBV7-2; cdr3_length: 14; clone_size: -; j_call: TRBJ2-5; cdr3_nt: TGTGCCAGCAGCTTAGCGGGGTTGGGAGAGACCCAGTACTTC; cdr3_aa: CASSLAGLGETQYF
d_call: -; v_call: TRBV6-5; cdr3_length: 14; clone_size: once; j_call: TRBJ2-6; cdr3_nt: TGTGCCACCAAAACTAGTTTTGGGGCCAACGTCCTGACTTTC; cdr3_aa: CATKTSFGANVLTF
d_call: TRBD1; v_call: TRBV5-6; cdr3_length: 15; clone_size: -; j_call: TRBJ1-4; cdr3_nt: TGTGCCAGCAGCTTGGGAGGGACAGGAAAAGAAAAACTGTTTTTT; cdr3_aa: CASSLGGTGKEKLFF
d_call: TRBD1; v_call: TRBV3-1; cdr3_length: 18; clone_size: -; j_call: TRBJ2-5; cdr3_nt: TGTGCCAGCAGCCAAGATGGAAGGGGGACAGGGGACCAAGAGACCCAGTACTTC; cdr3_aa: CASSQDGRGTGDQETQYF
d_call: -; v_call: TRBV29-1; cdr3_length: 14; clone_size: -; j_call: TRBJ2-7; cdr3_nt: TGCAGCGTTGAGACAGGTTATCGCTCCTACGAGCAGTACTTC; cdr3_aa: CSVETGYRSYEQYF
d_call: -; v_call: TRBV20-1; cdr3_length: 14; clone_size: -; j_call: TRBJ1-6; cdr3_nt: TGCAGTGCCACACCGGGACTTACCAATTCACCCCTCCACTTT; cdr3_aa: CSATPGLTNSPLHF
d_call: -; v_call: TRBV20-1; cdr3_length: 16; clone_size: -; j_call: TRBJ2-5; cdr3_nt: TGCAGTGCTAGAGTCGATATGGGGGCCGACCAAGAGACCCAGTACTTC; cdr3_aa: CSARVDMGADQETQYF
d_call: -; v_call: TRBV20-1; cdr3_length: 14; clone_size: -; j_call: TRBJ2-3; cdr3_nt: TGCAGTGCTCCTCTCGTTGTTCGGGGAGATACGCAGTATTTT; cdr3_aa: CSAPLVVRGDTQYF
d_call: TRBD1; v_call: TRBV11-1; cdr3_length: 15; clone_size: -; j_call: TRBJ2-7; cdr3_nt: TGTGCCAGCAGCTTGGTGACGACAGGGTTCTACGAGCAGTACTTC; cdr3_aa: CASSLVTTGFYEQYF
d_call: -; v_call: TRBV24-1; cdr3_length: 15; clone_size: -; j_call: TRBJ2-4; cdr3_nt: TGTGCCACCAGTGACCGGGACCTAGCCAAAAACATTCAGTACTTC; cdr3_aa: CATSDRDLAKNIQYF
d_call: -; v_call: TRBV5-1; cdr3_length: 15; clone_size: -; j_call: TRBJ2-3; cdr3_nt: TGCGCCAGCAGCTTAGGCCCGGGACGGGAAGATACGCAGTATTTT; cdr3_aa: CASSLGPGREDTQYF
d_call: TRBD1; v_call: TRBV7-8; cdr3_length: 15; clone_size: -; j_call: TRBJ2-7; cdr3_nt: TGTGCCAGCAGCTCAACATCCGGGACAGCTTACGAGCAGTACTTC; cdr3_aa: CASSSTSGTAYEQYF
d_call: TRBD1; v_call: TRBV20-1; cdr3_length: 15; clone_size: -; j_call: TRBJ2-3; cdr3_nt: TGCAGTGCTAGAGATCGAGGACAGGGGAGAGATACGCAGTATTTT; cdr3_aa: CSARDRGQGRDTQYF
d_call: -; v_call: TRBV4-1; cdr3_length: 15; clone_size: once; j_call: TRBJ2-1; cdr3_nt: TGCGCCAGCAGCCAAGTCCAAACGCTAGGGAATGAGCAGTTCTTC; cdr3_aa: CASSQVQTLGNEQFF
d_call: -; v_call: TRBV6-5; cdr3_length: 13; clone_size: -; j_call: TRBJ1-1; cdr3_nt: TGTGCCAGCAGCCAGTGGGGGAACACTGAAGCTTTCTTT; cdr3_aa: CASSQWGNTEAFF
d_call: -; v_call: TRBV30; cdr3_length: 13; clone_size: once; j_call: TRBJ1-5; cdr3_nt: TGTGCCTGGACAGGGAGGGTCAATCAGCCCCAGCATTTT; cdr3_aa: CAWTGRVNQPQHF
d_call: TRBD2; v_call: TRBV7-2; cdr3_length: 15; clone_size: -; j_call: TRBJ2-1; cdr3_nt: TGTGCCAGCAGCCCATGGACTAGCGGGAGCAATGAGCAGTTCTTC; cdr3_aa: CASSPWTSGSNEQFF
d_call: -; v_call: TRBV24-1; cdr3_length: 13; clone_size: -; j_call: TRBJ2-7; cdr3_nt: TGTGCCACCAGTGACCCGAGGGGGTACGAGCAGTACTTC; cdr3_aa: CATSDPRGYEQYF
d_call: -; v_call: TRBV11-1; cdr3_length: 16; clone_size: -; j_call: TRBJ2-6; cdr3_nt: TGTGCCAGCAGCTTTGGGTTAAGCTCTGGGGCCAACGTCCTGACTTTC; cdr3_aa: CASSFGLSSGANVLTF
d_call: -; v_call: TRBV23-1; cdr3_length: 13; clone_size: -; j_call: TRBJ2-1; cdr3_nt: TGCGCCAGCAGTCAAGTCTCCACCCGGCTAGAGTTCTTC; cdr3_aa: CASSQVSTRLEFF
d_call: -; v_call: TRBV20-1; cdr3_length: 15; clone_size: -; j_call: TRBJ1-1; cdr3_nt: TGCAGTGCTAGACCCCGCACAGGGATGAACACTGAAGCTTTCTTT; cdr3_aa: CSARPRTGMNTEAFF
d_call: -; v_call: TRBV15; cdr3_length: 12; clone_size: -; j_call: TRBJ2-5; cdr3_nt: TGTGCCACTGCCGGGACCCAAGAGACCCAGTACTTC; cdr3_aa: CATAGTQETQYF
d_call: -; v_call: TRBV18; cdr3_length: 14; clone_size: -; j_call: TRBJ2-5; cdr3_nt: TGTGCCAGCTCACCACCCGGCTCTCTCGAGACCCAGTACTTC; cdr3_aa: CASSPPGSLETQYF
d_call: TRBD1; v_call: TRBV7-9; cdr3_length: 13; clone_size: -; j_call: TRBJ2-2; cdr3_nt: TGTGCCAGCAGCGCGACAGGGGCCGGGGAGCTGTTTTTT; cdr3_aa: CASSATGAGELFF
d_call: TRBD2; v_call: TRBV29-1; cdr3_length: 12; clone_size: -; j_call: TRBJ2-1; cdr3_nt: TGCAGCGTTGACTTAGCGGGAGTGGAGCAGTTCTTC; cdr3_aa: CSVDLAGVEQFF
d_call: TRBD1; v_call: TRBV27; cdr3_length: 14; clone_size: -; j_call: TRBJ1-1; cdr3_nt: TGTGCCAGCAGTTCCCGGGACAGGCAGAGGGAAGCTTTCTTT; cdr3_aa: CASSSRDRQREAFF
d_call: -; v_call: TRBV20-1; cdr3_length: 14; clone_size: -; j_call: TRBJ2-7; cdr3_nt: TGCAGTGCTAATGACGGACGGATTACCTACGAGCAGTACTTC; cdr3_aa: CSANDGRITYEQYF
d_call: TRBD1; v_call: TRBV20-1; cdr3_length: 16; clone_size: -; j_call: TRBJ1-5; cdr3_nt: TGCAGTGCTAGACCACCCGACAGGGGGCGCTGGCAGCCCCAGCATTTT; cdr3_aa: CSARPPDRGRWQPQHF
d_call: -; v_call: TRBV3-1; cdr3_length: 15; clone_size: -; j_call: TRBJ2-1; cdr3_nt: TGTGCCAGCAGCCAAGAACCCCTTTCCTACAATGAGCAGTTCTTC; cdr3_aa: CASSQEPLSYNEQFF
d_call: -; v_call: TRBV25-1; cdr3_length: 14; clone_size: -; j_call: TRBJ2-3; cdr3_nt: TGTGCCAGCAGTGAAGGGGGCGCTGGAGATACGCAGTATTTT; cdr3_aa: CASSEGGAGDTQYF